The rows below give T cell receptor beta chains drawn from one sample of a study of a mutant IDH1 vaccine in newly diagnosed glioma. Profiling relied on immunoSEQ multiplex PCR, and the TCRdb table lists in-frame clones only, not all of them. The data hold tens of thousands of clones, with about 80% observed a single time. Antigens for these TCRs are unknown. Source: PBMCs, taken from a glioma patient whose treatment included an IDH1 peptide vaccine. These TCRs come from a man between 45 and 60 years old with glioma. CDR3s include the opening cysteine and the closing phenylalanine or tryptophan. Fields, in order: V gene, J gene, D gene, clone size, CDR3 protein, CDR3 DNA. A D gene is named only where the DNA matches it firmly. Clone size appears in some rows only: once, few, many, or a class for an expanded clone.

TRBV28,TRBJ1-1,-,-,CASSLFRGEAFF,TGTGCCAGCAGTTTATTTAGGGGTGAAGCTTTCTTT
TRBV6-1,TRBJ1-1,TRBD1,-,CASSEAGDRGRTEAFF,TGTGCCAGCAGTGAAGCGGGGGACAGGGGGCGAACTGAAGCTTTCTTT
TRBV18,TRBJ2-5,TRBD1,-,CASSQLTGQETQYF,TGTGCCAGCTCACAATTGACAGGGCAAGAGACCCAGTACTTC
TRBV4-1,TRBJ1-2,-,-,CASSQDNTEGSFGYTF,TGCGCCAGCAGCCAAGATAACACGGAAGGGTCTTTTGGCTACACCTTC
TRBV12-5,TRBJ2-5,-,-,CASGGLGATETQYF,TGTGCTAGTGGTGGCCTGGGGGCAACGGAGACCCAGTACTTC
TRBV30,TRBJ1-1,-,few,CAWNYWGTEAFF,TGTGCCTGGAATTACTGGGGAACTGAAGCTTTCTTT
TRBV9,TRBJ2-5,-,few,CASSVGTVAETQYF,TGTGCCAGCAGCGTAGGTACAGTGGCAGAGACCCAGTACTTC
TRBV18,TRBJ1-5,TRBD1,-,CASSLQQGEHQPQHF,TGTGCCAGCTCCCTACAACAGGGGGAGCATCAGCCCCAGCATTTT
TRBV14,TRBJ1-5,-,few,CASSQGGELNQPQHF,TGTGCCAGCAGCCAAGGGGGGGAACTCAATCAGCCCCAGCATTTT
TRBV28,TRBJ2-2,-,once,CASIFRGTNTGELFF,TGTGCCAGCATTTTCCGAGGGACGAATACCGGGGAGCTGTTTTTT
TRBV5-1,TRBJ1-2,TRBD1,once,CASSRNRNRGEGGYTF,TGCGCCAGCAGCCGAAACCGAAACAGGGGGGAAGGAGGCTACACCTTC
TRBV5-8,TRBJ2-2,TRBD1,-,CASRPTGANTGELFF,TGTGCCAGCAGGCCGACAGGGGCTAACACCGGGGAGCTGTTTTTT
TRBV2,TRBJ2-3,-,-,CASSDRTGTDTQYF,TGTGCCAGCAGTGACAGGACGGGCACAGATACGCAGTATTTT
TRBV11-2,TRBJ2-3,TRBD1,-,CASSLVGGGGDTQYF,TGTGCCAGCAGCTTAGTAGGGGGCGGTGGAGATACGCAGTATTTT
TRBV7-8,TRBJ2-1,TRBD2,-,CASSHGTSLRSSYNEQFF,TGTGCCAGCAGCCACGGGACTAGTCTAAGAAGCTCCTACAATGAGCAGTTCTTC
TRBV7-2,TRBJ1-3,-,-,CASSFVTTGNTIYF,TGTGCCAGCAGCTTTGTCACCACTGGAAACACCATATATTTT
TRBV7-2,TRBJ1-2,-,few,CASSLAGARGYTF,TGTGCCAGCAGCTTAGCAGGGGCGCGAGGCTACACCTTC
TRBV5-1,TRBJ1-1,TRBD1,-,CASSQRPGGATEAFF,TGCGCCAGCAGCCAGCGGCCAGGGGGCGCGACTGAAGCTTTCTTT
TRBV7-8,TRBJ1-2,-,-,CASSPGGGYGYTF,TGTGCCAGCAGCCCGGGCGGGGGGTATGGCTACACCTTC
TRBV19,TRBJ1-5,TRBD1,-,CASSIGTGMGPQHF,TGTGCCAGTAGTATAGGGACAGGGATGGGGCCCCAGCATTTT
TRBV6-1,TRBJ1-5,-,-,CASSDPWNNQPQHF,TGTGCCAGCAGTGATCCCTGGAACAATCAGCCCCAGCATTTT
TRBV25-1,TRBJ1-5,TRBD1,-,CASRGQGAYQPQHF,TGTGCCAGTAGAGGACAGGGGGCATACCAGCCCCAGCATTTT
TRBV19,TRBJ2-6,TRBD2,few,CASRVAGGSGANVLTF,TGTGCCAGCCGAGTGGCGGGGGGTTCTGGGGCCAACGTCCTGACTTTC
TRBV27,TRBJ1-2,-,few,CASSLRGYGYTF,TGTGCCAGCAGTTTGAGGGGCTATGGCTACACCTTC
TRBV7-2,TRBJ2-5,TRBD1,few,CASSPNRGRGETQYF,TGTGCCAGCAGCCCTAACAGGGGGCGGGGAGAGACCCAGTACTTC
TRBV27,TRBJ2-3,TRBD2,once,CASSLSLAGTPDTQYF,TGTGCCAGCAGTTTAAGCCTAGCGGGAACCCCAGATACGCAGTATTTT
TRBV7-6,TRBJ2-1,-,few,CASSLSRLLGEDNEQFF,TGTGCCAGCAGCTTAAGCCGACTGTTGGGAGAGGACAATGAGCAGTTCTTC
TRBV4-3,TRBJ2-5,TRBD2,once,CASSQERGGDEETQYF,TGCGCCAGCAGCCAAGAGCGCGGGGGGGACGAAGAGACCCAGTACTTC
TRBV5-6,TRBJ2-2,-,-,CASSPSLSVANTGELFF,TGTGCCAGCAGCCCGTCACTGTCAGTCGCGAACACCGGGGAGCTGTTTTTT
TRBV19,TRBJ2-2,-,-,CASSIVLGSGELFF,TGTGCCAGTAGTATAGTTTTAGGGTCCGGGGAGCTGTTTTTT
TRBV18,TRBJ2-7,TRBD1,-,CASSTGTAYEQYF,TGTGCCAGCTCGACCGGGACAGCCTACGAGCAGTACTTC
TRBV11-3,TRBJ1-1,-,-,CASSLVQNEAFF,TGTGCCAGCAGCTTAGTCCAGAATGAAGCTTTCTTT
TRBV7-2,TRBJ1-2,-,once,CASSLDGEGGYTF,TGTGCCAGCAGCCTTGACGGGGAGGGCGGCTACACCTTC
TRBV5-1,TRBJ1-2,-,few,CASSLGHDYGYTF,TGCGCCAGCAGCTTGGGGCATGACTATGGCTACACCTTC
TRBV10-3,TRBJ2-2,-,-,CAISEPGEGGTGELFF,TGTGCCATCAGTGAGCCGGGGGAAGGAGGCACCGGGGAGCTGTTTTTT
TRBV7-8,TRBJ2-5,-,-,CASGRGGETQYF,TGTGCCAGCGGCAGGGGAGGTGAGACCCAGTACTTC
TRBV27,TRBJ1-5,-,-,CASSFSSTNQPQHF,TGTGCCAGCAGTTTCTCCTCAACCAATCAGCCCCAGCATTTT
TRBV9,TRBJ1-1,TRBD1,few,CASSPPGTGGFF,TGTGCCAGCAGCCCCCCCGGGACAGGGGGTTTCTTT
TRBV2,TRBJ2-2,-,-,CASSILDTGELFF,TGTGCCAGCTCGATTTTGGACACCGGGGAGCTGTTTTTT
TRBV27,TRBJ2-1,TRBD2,-,CASSIRGLGYNEQFF,TGTGCCAGCAGTATCCGGGGACTAGGATACAATGAGCAGTTCTTC
TRBV29-1,TRBJ1-1,-,-,CSVGRGLNTEAFF,TGCAGCGTGGGTAGGGGCTTGAACACTGAAGCTTTCTTT
TRBV11-2,TRBJ1-3,TRBD1,-,CASSLDGQVYGNTIYF,TGTGCCAGCAGCTTAGACGGACAGGTATATGGAAACACCATATATTTT
TRBV18,TRBJ2-7,TRBD1,-,CASSLGTGGEQYF,TGTGCCAGCTCACTGGGGACAGGGGGTGAGCAGTACTTC
TRBV4-1,TRBJ2-1,TRBD2,-,CASSFRLAGRDEQFF,TGCGCCAGCAGCTTCCGACTAGCGGGAAGGGATGAGCAGTTCTTC
TRBV7-2,TRBJ1-2,-,-,CASSLDVKGGYTF,TGTGCCAGCAGCCTCGACGTCAAGGGTGGCTACACCTTC
TRBV7-9,TRBJ2-1,TRBD2,-,CASSGGAGGVYNEQFF,TGTGCCAGCAGCGGAGGGGCGGGGGGAGTATACAATGAGCAGTTCTTC
TRBV6-5,TRBJ2-7,TRBD1,-,CASSLTQGVYEQYF,TGTGCCAGCAGCCTTACCCAGGGGGTGTACGAGCAGTACTTC
TRBV6-6,TRBJ1-2,-,once,CASGSVEGLSGYTF,TGTGCCAGCGGGTCCGTGGAGGGCCTCTCTGGCTACACCTTC
TRBV9,TRBJ1-2,TRBD1,-,CASSVTQGADGYTF,TGTGCCAGCAGCGTTACTCAGGGGGCAGATGGCTACACCTTC
TRBV30,TRBJ1-4,-,-,CAWSRGGDGEKLFF,TGTGCCTGGAGCCGAGGGGGGGATGGTGAAAAACTGTTTTTT